These 22 T cell receptor beta chains were all obtained from the same sample, sequenced in a study of blood T cell repertoires in COVID-19. The method was immunoSEQ multiplex PCR; TCRdb's version includes in-frame clones alone and lacks a portion of them. The profile shows a few hundred thousand clones, nearly 90% of them singletons. The sample comprised peripheral blood. The receptor set was obtained from a woman aged 25 to 39 with COVID-19, enrolled during active disease.

The chain links TRBV5-1 to TRBJ1-1; D might be TRBD1 (6 bases). This CDR3 is built from 16 residues. Germline CDR1 reads SGHRS; CDR2 reads YFSETQ. V was clipped by 0 bases and J by 0 bases, with 12 bases between them. DNA of the CDR3: TGCGCCAGCAGCTTGGAACTGACAGGAATGAACACTGAAGCTTTCTTT. Amino acid sequence: CASSLELTGMNTEAFF.

The chain links TRBV5-1 to TRBJ1-1, with a tentative D call TRBD1 (5 bases). CDR1 SGHRS and CDR2 YFSETQ come from the germline V gene. This CDR3 has 14 amino acids. The germline V and J ends were trimmed by 2 bases and 5 bases, with 13 bases remaining between them. CDR3 sequence (DNA): TGCGCCAGCAGCTTTACAGGATTGGGGACTGAAGCTTTCTTT. Amino acids: CASSFTGLGTEAFF.

The gene calls are TRBV18 and TRBJ2-7, with a weak D call TRBD2 (5 bases). Trimming stripped 3 bases from V and 2 bases from J, with 8 bases between. This CDR3 region has 13 residues. Germline CDR1 and CDR2: KGHSH and LQKENI. The CDR3 loop is CASSPAGAYEQYF. CDR3 DNA sequence: TGTGCCAGCTCACCTGCCGGGGCCTACGAGCAGTACTTC.

The rearrangement joins TRBV9 to TRBJ1-2; 7 bases match TRBD1. Germline CDR1 is SGDLS and CDR2 is YYNGEE. J lost 8 bases, V lost 4 bases, and 11 bases had no gene match. CDR3 length: 14 amino acids. CDR3 in DNA: TGTGCCAGCAGCACGTCGGGACAGTTAGGCGGCTACACCTTC. This sequence encodes CASSTSGQLGGYTF.

The gene calls are TRBV11-1 and TRBJ2-7; D not certain. CDR1 SGHAT and CDR2 FQDESV come from the germline V gene (reference sequence). CDR3 length equals 12 residues. V shed 5 bases and J shed 7 bases, with 12 bases lying between them. The CDR3 loop reads CASSLRGIEQYV. As DNA, the CDR3 is TGTGCCAGCAGCCTCCGCGGTATAGAGCAGTACGTC.

This chain uses TRBV6-5 with TRBJ2-3, with 12 positions matching TRBD1. CDR1 and CDR2 (germline): MNHEY, SVGAGI. J lost 6 bases, V lost 4 bases, and 5 bases had no gene match. There are 15 residues in the CDR3. CDR3 in amino acids: CASSSGTGGVDTQYF. The CDR3, as DNA: TGTGCCAGCAGTTCCGGGACAGGGGGCGTGGATACGCAGTATTTT.

The V call is TRBV18, the J call TRBJ1-1; D is undetermined. The CDR3 extends over 13 amino acids. Per the germline V gene, CDR1 is KGHSH and CDR2 is LQKENI. The germline V and J ends were trimmed by 1 base and 2 bases, with 5 bases remaining between them. CDR3 amino acids: CASSPHLNTEAFF. CDR3 DNA sequence: TGTGCCAGCTCACCACATTTAAACACTGAAGCTTTCTTT.

The V and J genes are TRBV7-2 and TRBJ2-3, with D possibly TRBD2 on 6 matching bases. In germline, CDR1 is SGHTA, CDR2 FQGNSA. CDR3 length equals 16 residues. V lost 1 base and J lost 1, with 12 bases in between. The CDR3 spells CASSLGLLARTDTQYF. The CDR3 region has the DNA TGTGCCAGCAGCTTAGGGTTGCTAGCGCGCACAGATACGCAGTATTTT.

The CDR3 DNA reads as TGTGCCAGCAGAGCGGGGGGAACCTACGAGCAGTACTTC. This gives the protein CASRAGGTYEQYF. The V gene is TRBV21-1, the J gene TRBJ2-7; TRBD2, the table's D call, was not compared with the DNA. TRBV21-1 is a listed pseudogene. The CDR3 sequence is 13 residues long.

The V and J genes are TRBV6-4 and TRBJ2-2, with 14 bases matching TRBD2. The CDR3 contains 19 residues. Germline V lookup: CDR1 MRHNA, CDR2 SNTAGT. Trimming removed 6 bases from V and 6 bases from J; junction bases left unmatched: 15. The DNA of the CDR3 is TGTGCCAGCAGCCGGACTAGCGGGGGGCCCGGGACTACGGCCGGGGAGCTGTTTTTT. Protein: CASSRTSGGPGTTAGELFF.

The chain carries TRBV21-1 and TRBJ2-7; TRBD1, as called in the table, went unchecked against the DNA. TRBV21-1 is a pseudogene segment. The CDR3 totals 16 residues. CDR3 loop: CASSRRQFLDPTEQYV. The CDR3 bases are TGTGCCAGCAGCCGACGACAGTTCTTGGACCCTACCGAGCAGTACGTC.

V and J are TRBV6-1 and TRBJ1-1; tentative D call: TRBD1 (6 bases). This CDR3 has 15 residues. V shed 2 bases and J shed 0 bases, with 10 bases lying between them. CDR1 is MNHNS and CDR2 is SASEGT in the germline V gene. CDR3: CASSERDKMNTEAFF. The DNA for the CDR3 is TGTGCCAGCAGTGAACGGGACAAAATGAACACTGAAGCTTTCTTT.

V gene TRBV24-1 combines with J gene TRBJ2-1, with 9 positions matching TRBD2. The junction had 10 bases not matched to a gene; V was cut back by 7 bases and J by 4 bases. The CDR3 is 16 residues long. CDR1 and CDR2 from the germline V gene are KGHDR and SFDVKD. CDR3 protein: CATRSAAGGPYNEQFF. The CDR3 DNA is TGTGCCACCAGGAGCGCCGCGGGGGGGCCTTACAATGAGCAGTTCTTC.

This chain uses TRBV4-3 with TRBJ2-7; 9 nucleotides line up with TRBD1. CDR1 LGHNA and CDR2 YSLEER come from the germline V gene. J lost 3 bases, V lost 3 bases, and 6 bases had no gene match. This CDR3 spans 15 amino acids. The CDR3 spells CASSQSGTGFYEQYF. For the CDR3, the DNA is TGCGCCAGCAGCCAGTCCGGGACAGGGTTCTACGAGCAGTACTTC.

V is TRBV6-5 and J is TRBJ1-5; the match to TRBD1 covers 7 bases. The CDR3 has 14 residues. Losses at the gene ends were 7 bases for V and 3 bases for J; bases not matched to a gene: 6. Per the germline V gene, CDR1 is MNHEY and CDR2 is SVGAGI. CDR3 DNA: TGTGCCAGCATTCGACAGGGTATCAATCAGCCCCAGCATTTT. The encoded protein is CASIRQGINQPQHF.

V usage is TRBV6-5 and J usage is TRBJ1-2, with TRBD1 identical over 9 bases. Trimming took 6 bases from V and 5 from J; bases not matched to a gene: 7. This CDR3 contains 14 residues. Germline lookup yields CDR1 MNHEY and CDR2 SVGAGI. The CDR3 spells CASRPTGGIYGYTF. The CDR3 nucleotides read TGTGCCAGCAGGCCGACAGGGGGGATATATGGCTACACCTTC.

The rearrangement joins TRBV5-5 to TRBJ1-6, with 9 nucleotides matching TRBD1. CDR1 is SGHKS and CDR2 is YYEKEE in the germline V gene (reference sequence). The trim removed 3 bases at V and 7 bases at J, leaving 5 bases unmatched. The CDR3 runs to 15 residues. The CDR3, as DNA: TGTGCCAGCAGCTCCGGGACAGGGATGAATTCACCCCTCCACTTT. Translation gives CASSSGTGMNSPLHF.

This chain joins TRBV6-5 and TRBJ1-1; TRBD1 is a possible D gene (6 bases). The V gene's germline CDR1 is MNHEY and CDR2 SVGAGI. The CDR3 totals 16 residues. V was cut by 2 bases and J by 4 bases, with 17 bases left in between. The DNA for the CDR3 is TGTGCCAGCAGTTACCGGGGGGCGTTTTCGGCCACTGAAGCTTTCTTT. It translates to CASSYRGAFSATEAFF.

The chain uses TRBV25-1 and TRBJ2-3; perhaps TRBD2 as D (5 bases). The germline CDR1 and CDR2 sequences are MGHDK and SYGVNS. This CDR3 region has 18 residues. The V gene lost 0 bases and the J gene lost 1 base, with 17 bases spanning the gap. CDR3 DNA sequence: TGTGCCAGCAGTGAATATCTCGGCCGCGGTAGCGGCACAGATACGCAGTATTTT. As protein: CASSEYLGRGSGTDTQYF.

The chain is built from TRBV6-2 or TRBV6-3 and TRBJ2-3; perhaps TRBD1 as D (6 bases). There are 16 residues in the CDR3. V was shortened by 5 bases and J by 0 bases, with 15 bases between the two germline ends. Germline-derived CDR1 and CDR2 are MNHEY and SVGEGT. CDR3 residues: CASSTNRALSTDTQYF. The CDR3, as DNA: TGTGCCAGCAGTACTAACAGGGCGCTAAGCACAGATACGCAGTATTTT.

J is TRBJ2-3 and V is TRBV7-2, with TRBD2 identical over 15 bases. The CDR3 covers 19 residues. Germline CDR1 SGHTA, CDR2 FQGNSA. V lost 5 bases to trimming and J lost 4 bases; unmatched junction nucleotides: 13. DNA for the CDR3: TGTGCCAGCAGCATATCCCGGACTAGCGGGGGGGCCCGGCCAGATACGCAGTATTTT. Its protein is CASSISRTSGGARPDTQYF.

The rearrangement links TRBV30 to TRBJ1-1; tentative D call: TRBD1 (5 bases). Per the germline V gene, CDR1 is GTSNPN and CDR2 is SVGIG (reference sequence). Trimming took 0 bases from V and 0 from J, leaving 11 bases between them. The CDR3 is made up of 15 amino acids. The CDR3 here is CAWSVNIGVNTEAFF. As DNA, the CDR3 is TGTGCCTGGAGTGTCAACATAGGGGTGAACACTGAAGCTTTCTTT.